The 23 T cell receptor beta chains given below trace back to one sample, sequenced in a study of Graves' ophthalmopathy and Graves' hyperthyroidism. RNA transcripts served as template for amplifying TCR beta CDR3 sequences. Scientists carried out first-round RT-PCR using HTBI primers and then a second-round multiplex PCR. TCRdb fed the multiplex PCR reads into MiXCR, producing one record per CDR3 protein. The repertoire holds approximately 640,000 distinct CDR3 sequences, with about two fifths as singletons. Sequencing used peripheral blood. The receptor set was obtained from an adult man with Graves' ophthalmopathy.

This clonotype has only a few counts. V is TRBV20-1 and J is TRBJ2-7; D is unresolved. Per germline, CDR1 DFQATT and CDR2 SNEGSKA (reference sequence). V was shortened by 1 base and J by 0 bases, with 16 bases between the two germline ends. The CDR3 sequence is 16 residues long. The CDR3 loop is CSARGSRPGSSYEQYF. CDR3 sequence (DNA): TGCAGTGCTAGAGGGAGCAGGCCAGGTAGCTCCTACGAGCAGTACTTC.

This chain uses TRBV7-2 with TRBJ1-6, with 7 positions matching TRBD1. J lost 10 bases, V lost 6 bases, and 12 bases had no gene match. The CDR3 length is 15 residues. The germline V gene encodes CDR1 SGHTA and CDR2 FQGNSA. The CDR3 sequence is CASRLQGNTKSPLHF. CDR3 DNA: TGTGCCAGCAGATTACAGGGGAATACGAAGTCACCCCTCCACTTT.

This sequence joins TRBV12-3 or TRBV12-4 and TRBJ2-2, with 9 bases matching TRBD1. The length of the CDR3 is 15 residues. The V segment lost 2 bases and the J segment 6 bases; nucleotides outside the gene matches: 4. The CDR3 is CASSLQQGAPGELFF. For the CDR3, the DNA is TGTGCCAGCAGTTTACAACAGGGGGCTCCCGGGGAGCTGTTTTTT.

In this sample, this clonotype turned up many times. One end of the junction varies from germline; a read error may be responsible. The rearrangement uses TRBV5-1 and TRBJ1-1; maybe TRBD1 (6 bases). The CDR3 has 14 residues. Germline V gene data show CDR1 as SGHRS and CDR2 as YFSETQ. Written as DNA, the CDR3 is TGCGCCAGCAGCTTGGTATCTACAGGGCCTGATGCTTTCTTT. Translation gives CASSLVSTGPDAFF.

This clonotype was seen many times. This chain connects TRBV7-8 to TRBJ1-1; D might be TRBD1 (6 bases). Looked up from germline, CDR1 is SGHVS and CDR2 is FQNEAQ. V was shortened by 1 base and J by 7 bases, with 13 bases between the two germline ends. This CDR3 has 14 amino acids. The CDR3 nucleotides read TGTGCCAGCAGCTTAGGTGGGGGCTCCGGTGAAGCTTTCTTT. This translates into CASSLGGGSGEAFF.

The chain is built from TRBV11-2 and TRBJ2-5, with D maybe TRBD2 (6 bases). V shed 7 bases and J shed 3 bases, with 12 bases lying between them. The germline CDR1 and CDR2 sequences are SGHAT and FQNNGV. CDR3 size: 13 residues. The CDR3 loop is CASTHGGKETQYF. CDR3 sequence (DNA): TGTGCCAGCACCCACGGCGGGAAAGAGACCCAGTACTTC.

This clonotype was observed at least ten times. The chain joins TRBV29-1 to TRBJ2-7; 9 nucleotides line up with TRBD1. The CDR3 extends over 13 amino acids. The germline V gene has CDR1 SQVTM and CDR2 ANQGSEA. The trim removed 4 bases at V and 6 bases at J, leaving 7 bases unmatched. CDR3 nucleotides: TGCAGCGTTGGACTGGGACAGGGTGGCGAGCAGTACTTC. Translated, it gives CSVGLGQGGEQYF.

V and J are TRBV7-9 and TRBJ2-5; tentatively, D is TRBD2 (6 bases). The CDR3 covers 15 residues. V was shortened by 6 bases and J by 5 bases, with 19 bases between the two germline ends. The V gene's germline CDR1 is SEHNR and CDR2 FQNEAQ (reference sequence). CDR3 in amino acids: CASSRSPGSAETQYF. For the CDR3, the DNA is TGTGCCAGCAGTCGCAGTCCCGGGAGCGCCGAGACCCAGTACTTC.

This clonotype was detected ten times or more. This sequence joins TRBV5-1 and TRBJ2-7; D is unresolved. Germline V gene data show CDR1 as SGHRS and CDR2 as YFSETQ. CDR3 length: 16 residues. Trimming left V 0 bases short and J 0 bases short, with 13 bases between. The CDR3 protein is CASSLDATASSYEQYF. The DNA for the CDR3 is TGCGCCAGCAGCTTGGATGCTACAGCGAGCTCCTACGAGCAGTACTTC. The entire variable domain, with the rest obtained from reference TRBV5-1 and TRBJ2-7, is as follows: KAGVTQTPRYLIKTRGQQVTLSCSPISGHRSVSWYQQTPGQGLQFLFEYFSETQRNKGNFPGRFSGRQFSNSRSEMNVSTLELGDSALYLCASSLDATASSYEQYFGPGTRLTVT.

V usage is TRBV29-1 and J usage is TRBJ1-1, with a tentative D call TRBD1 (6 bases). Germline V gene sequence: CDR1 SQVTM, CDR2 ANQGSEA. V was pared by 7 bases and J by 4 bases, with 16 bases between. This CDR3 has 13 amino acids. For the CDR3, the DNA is TGCAGCGCCACACGCCAGGGGATCACTGAAGCTTTCTTT. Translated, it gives CSATRQGITEAFF.

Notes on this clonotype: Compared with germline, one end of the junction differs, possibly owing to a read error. Here the CDR3 reads CASSQDWTAYYGGYAF. The CDR3 DNA follows: TGCGCCAGCAGCCAAGATTGGACAGCTTACTATGGAGGCTACGCCTTC. The chain carries TRBV7-2 and TRBJ1-2; perhaps TRBD1 as D (6 bases). The germline V gene encodes CDR1 SGHTA and CDR2 FQGNSA. The CDR3 is 16 residues long.

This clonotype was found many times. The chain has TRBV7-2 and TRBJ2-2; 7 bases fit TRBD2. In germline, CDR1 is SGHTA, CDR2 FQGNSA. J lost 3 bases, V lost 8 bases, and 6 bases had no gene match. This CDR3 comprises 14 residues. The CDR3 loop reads CASGPSGYTGELFF. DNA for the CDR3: TGTGCCAGCGGGCCTAGCGGATACACCGGGGAGCTGTTTTTT.

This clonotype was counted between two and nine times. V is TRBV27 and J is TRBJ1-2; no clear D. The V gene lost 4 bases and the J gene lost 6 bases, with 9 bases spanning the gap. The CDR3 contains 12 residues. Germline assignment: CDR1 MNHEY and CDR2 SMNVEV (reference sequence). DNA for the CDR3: TGTGCCAGCAGTTCTGGGGAGGATGGCTACACCTTC. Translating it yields CASSSGEDGYTF.

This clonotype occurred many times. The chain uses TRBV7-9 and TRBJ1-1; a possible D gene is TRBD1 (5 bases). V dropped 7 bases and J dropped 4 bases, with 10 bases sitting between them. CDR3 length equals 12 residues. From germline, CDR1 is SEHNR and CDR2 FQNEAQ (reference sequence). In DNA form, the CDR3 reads TGTGCCAGCACCTTCGGGGGCACTGAAGCTTTCTTT. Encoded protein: CASTFGGTEAFF. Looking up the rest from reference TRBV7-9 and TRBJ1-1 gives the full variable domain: DTGVSQNPRHKITKRGQNVTFRCDPISEHNRLYWYRQTLGQGPEFLTYFQNEAQLEKSRLLSDRFSAERPKGSFSTLEIQRTEQGDSAMYLCASTFGGTEAFFGQGTRLTVV.

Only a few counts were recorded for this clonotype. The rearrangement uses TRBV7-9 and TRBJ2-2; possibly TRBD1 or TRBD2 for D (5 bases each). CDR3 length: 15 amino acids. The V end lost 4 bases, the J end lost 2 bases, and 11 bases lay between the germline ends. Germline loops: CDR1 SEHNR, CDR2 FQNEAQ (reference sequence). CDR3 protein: CASSSLRDNTGELFF. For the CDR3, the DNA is TGTGCCAGCAGCTCCCTCCGGGACAACACCGGGGAGCTGTTTTTT.

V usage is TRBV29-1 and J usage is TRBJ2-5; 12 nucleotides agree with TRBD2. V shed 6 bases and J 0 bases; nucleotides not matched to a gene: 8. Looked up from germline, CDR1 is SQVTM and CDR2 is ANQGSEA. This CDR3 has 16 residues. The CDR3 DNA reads TGCAGCGTGCCTAGCGGGAGGGGCAGCAACCAAGAGACCCAGTACTTC. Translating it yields CSVPSGRGSNQETQYF.

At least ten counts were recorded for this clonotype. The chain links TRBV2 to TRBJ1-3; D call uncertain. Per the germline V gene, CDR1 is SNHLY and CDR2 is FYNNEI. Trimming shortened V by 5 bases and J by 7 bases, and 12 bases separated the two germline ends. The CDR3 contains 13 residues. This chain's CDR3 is CASSLGPKNTIYF. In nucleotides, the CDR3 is TGTGCCAGCAGTCTGGGTCCAAAGAACACCATATATTTT. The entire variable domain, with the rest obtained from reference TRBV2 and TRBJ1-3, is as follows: EPEVTQTPSHQVTQMGQEVILRCVPISNHLYFYWYRQILGQKVEFLVSFYNNEISEKSEIFDDQFSVERPDGSNFTLKIRSTKLEDSAMYFCASSLGPKNTIYFGEGSWLTVV.

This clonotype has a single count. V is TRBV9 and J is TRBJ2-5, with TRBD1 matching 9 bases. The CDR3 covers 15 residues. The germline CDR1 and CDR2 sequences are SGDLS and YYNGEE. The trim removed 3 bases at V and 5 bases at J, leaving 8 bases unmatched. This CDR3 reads CASSGNDRGMETQYF. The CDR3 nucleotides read TGTGCCAGCAGCGGAAATGACAGGGGGATGGAGACCCAGTACTTC.

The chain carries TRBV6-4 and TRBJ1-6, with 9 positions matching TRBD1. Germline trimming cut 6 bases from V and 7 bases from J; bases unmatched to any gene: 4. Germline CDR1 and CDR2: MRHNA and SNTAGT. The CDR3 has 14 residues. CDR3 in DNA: TGTGCCAGCAGATCGGACAGGGGCAATTCACCCCTCCACTTT. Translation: CASRSDRGNSPLHF.

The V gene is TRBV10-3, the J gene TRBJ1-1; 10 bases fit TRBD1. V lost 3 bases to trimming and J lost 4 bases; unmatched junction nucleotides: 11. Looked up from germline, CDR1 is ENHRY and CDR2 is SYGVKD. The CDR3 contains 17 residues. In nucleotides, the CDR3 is TGTGCCATCAGTGACGGCGGGACAGGGGCCAGGGGCACTGAAGCTTTCTTT. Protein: CAISDGGTGARGTEAFF.

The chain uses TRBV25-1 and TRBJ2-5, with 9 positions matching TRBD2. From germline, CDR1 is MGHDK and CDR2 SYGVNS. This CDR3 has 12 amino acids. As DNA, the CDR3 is TGTGCTAGAGCTAGCGGGATAGCGACCCAGTACTTC. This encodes CARASGIATQYF.

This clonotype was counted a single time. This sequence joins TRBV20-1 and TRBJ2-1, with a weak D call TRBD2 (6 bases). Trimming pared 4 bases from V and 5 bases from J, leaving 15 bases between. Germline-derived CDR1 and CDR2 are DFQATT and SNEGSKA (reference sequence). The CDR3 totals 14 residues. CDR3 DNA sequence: TGCAGTGCTATTAGCGGTTTTACCGACAATGAGCAGTTCTTC. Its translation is CSAISGFTDNEQFF.

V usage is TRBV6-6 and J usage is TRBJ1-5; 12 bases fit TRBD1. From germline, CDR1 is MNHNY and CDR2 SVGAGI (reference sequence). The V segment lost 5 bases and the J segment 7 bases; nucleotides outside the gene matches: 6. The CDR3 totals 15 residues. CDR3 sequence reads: CASSELGTGGQPQHF. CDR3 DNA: TGTGCCAGCAGTGAATTAGGGACAGGGGGCCAGCCCCAGCATTTT.